The clone carrying this T cell receptor (beta chain) was observed a handful of times. Its antigen is undetermined. These data are taken from a study of early T cells in non-severe SARS-CoV-2 infection. Looking at the study overall: Sequenced bulk RNA came from whole blood that was unsorted, and chains were unpaired. Whole-study findings and limits: Matches to VDJdb favored anti-spike CD8 responses and missed private and CD4 specificities.

The CDR3 consists of 13 residues. CDR1 and CDR2 (germline): DFQATT, SNEGSKA (reference sequence). V trimming: 5 bases; J trimming: 10 bases; junction bases outside the gene matches: 8. As part of library construction, unique molecular identifiers were attached to individual cDNA molecules. TCRdb reanalysed the 5' RACE reads using MiXCR and keeps one entry per CDR3 protein. Of about 77,000 distinct CDR3 sequences listed, approximately 12% are singletons. The genes are TRBV20-1 and TRBJ2-1; the match to TRBD2 covers 10 bases. Specimen: whole blood, collected at baseline. The receptor comes from an adult who was a healthcare worker with PCR-confirmed SARS-CoV-2 infection or an uninfected control (not recorded which). The donor label of this sample is uncertain. The CDR3: CSAQTSGLKEQFF. The CDR3 DNA reads as TGCAGTGCTCAGACTAGCGGGCTAAAGGAGCAGTTCTTC.